This TCR beta chain was obtained from a study of T cell responses to AZD1222 COVID-19 vaccine. General study points: Spike-specific TCR depth and breadth grew after two AZD1222 doses. Reportedly, nearly half the spike-specific TCRs target unmutated variant regions. Sampling captured repertoires only after the peak T cell response. Most donors were white British and more were female, and clonal diversity was possibly underestimated.

Assay: immunoSEQ multiplex PCR; the TCRdb copy retains only in-frame clones and omits some. The table shows 45,000 to 55,000 clones, with more than 65% occurring only once. As to this clone: The antigen is unknown.

The V gene end was trimmed by 6 bases and the J gene end by 3 bases; junction bases not matched to a gene: 10. This CDR3 has 18 amino acids. The germline CDR1 and CDR2 sequences are SNHLY and FYNNEI. The source material was peripheral blood, sampled on day 0 of MenACWY control vaccination. The receptor's source is an adult in good health. The V call is TRBV2, the J call TRBJ2-3; 15 nucleotides line up with TRBD2. DNA for the CDR3: TGTGCCAGCAGCCGAAGGTCCGGGACTAGCGGGAGGACAGATACGCAGTATTTT. It is translated as CASSRRSGTSGRTDTQYF.